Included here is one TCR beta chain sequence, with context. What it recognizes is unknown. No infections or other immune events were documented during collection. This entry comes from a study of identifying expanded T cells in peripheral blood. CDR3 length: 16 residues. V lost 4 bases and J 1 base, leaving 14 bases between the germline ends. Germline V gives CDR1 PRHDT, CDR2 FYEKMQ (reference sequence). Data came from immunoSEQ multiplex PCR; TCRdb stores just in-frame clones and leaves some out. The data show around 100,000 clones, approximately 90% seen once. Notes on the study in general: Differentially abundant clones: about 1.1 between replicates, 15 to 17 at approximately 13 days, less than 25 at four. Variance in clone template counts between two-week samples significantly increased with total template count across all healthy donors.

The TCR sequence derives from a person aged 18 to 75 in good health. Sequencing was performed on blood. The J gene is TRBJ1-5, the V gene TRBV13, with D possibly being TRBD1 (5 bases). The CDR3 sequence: CASSSGSGGSNQPQHF. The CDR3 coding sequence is TGTGCCAGCAGCTCCGGTTCCGGGGGGAGCAATCAGCCCCAGCATTTT. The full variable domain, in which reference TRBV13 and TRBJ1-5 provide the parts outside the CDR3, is AAGVIQSPRHLIKEKRETATLKCYPIPRHDTVYWYQQGPGQDPQFLISFYEKMQSDKGSIPDRFSAQQFSDYHSELNMSSLELGDSALYFCASSSGSGGSNQPQHFGDGTRLSIL.